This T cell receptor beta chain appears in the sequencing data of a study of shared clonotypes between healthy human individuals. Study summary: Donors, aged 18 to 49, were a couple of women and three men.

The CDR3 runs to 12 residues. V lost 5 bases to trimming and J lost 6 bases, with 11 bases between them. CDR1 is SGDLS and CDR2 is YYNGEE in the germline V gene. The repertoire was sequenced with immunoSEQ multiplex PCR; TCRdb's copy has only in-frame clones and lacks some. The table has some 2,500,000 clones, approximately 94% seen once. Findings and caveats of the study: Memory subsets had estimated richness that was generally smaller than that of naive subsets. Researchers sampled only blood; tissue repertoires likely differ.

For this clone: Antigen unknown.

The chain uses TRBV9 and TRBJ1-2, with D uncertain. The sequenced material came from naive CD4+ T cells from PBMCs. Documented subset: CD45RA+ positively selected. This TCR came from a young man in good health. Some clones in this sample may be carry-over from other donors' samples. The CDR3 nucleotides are TGTGCCAGCAGTGCCGGGTCCCATGGCTACACCTTC. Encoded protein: CASSAGSHGYTF.